The text below deals with one TCR beta chain. This sample is drawn from a study of monozygotic twins with inflammatory bowel disease. From its re-call of the 5' RACE reads, TCRdb lists each CDR3 protein once, without DNA. Reported are a few hundred thousand distinct CDR3 sequences; the ten largest clones contain around 2.6%. CDR1 is SGHTA and CDR2 is FQGNSA in the germline V gene. The CDR3 totals 15 residues. This TCR came from a human donor with ulcerative colitis or Crohn's disease, or a healthy co-twin of an affected twin (not recorded which). This chain joins TRBV7-2 and TRBJ1-5; as DNA is missing, the TRBD1 call by TCRdb cannot be tested. The specimen sequenced was blood. The CDR3 sequence is CASSLRGLSNHPQHF.